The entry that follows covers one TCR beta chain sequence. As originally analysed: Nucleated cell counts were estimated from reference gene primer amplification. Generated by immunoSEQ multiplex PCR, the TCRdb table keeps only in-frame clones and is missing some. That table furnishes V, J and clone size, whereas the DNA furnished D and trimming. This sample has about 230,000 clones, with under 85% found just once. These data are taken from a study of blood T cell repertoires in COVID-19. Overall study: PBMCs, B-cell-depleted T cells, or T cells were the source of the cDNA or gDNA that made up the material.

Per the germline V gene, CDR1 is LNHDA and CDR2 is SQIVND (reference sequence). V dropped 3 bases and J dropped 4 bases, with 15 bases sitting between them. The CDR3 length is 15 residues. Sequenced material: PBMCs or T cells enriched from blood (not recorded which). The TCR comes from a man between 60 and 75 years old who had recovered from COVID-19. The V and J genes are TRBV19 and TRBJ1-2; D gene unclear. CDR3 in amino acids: CASSIWRGIGYGYTF. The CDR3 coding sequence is TGTGCCAGTAGTATCTGGCGAGGTATCGGCTATGGCTACACCTTC.